These 26 T cell receptor beta chains share one sample of origin, sequenced in a study of T cells in Graves' hyperthyroidism and ophthalmopathy. Regions amplified from RNA transcripts were the TCR beta CDR3 regions. Using the HTBI primer set, a first-round RT-PCR was run on the TCR CDR3. TCRdb passed the multiplex PCR reads through MiXCR, listing each CDR3 protein once. The table lists some 360,000 distinct CDR3 sequences, approximately 15% of them singletons, with more than 9.5% in the top ten. The specimen was blood. The origin of the receptors is a woman aged 60-75 years with Graves' hyperthyroidism.

The chain is built from TRBV9 and TRBJ1-5; weak D call: TRBD1 (5 bases). The V end was cut by 0 bases, the J end by 7 bases, with 14 bases between. The V gene's germline CDR1 is SGDLS and CDR2 YYNGEE. The CDR3 sequence is 15 residues long. The CDR3 nucleotides are TGTGCCAGCAGCGTAGCGGACTCTCGGGGGCAGCCCCAGCATTTT. Residues: CASSVADSRGQPQHF.

Here the CDR3 DNA reads TGTGCCAGCAGCCCTCCAGGGAAGAACACTGAAGCTTTCTTT. Amino acids: CASSPPGKNTEAFF. The gene calls are TRBV25-1 and TRBJ1-1, with TRBD1 as a possible D gene (5 bases). Per the germline V gene, CDR1 is MGHDK and CDR2 is SYGVNS. The CDR3 runs to 14 residues. The V end was cut by 6 bases, the J end by 1 base, with 12 bases between.

In its sample, this clonotype was seen a few times. A much larger clone lies a single base off, so this may be a read error. The rearrangement links TRBV27 to TRBJ1-5; TRBD1 matches at 8 bases. The CDR3 totals 16 residues. V lost 5 bases and J lost 6; bases outside the gene matches: 12. CDR1 and CDR2 from the germline V gene are MNHEY and SMNVEV (reference sequence). Written as DNA, the CDR3 is TGTGCCAGCAGTGGAATCGGACAGGGATACAGTCAGCCCCAGCATTTT. It yields the protein CASSGIGQGYSQPQHF.

This chain connects TRBV19 to TRBJ2-1; D not resolved. Trimming pared 2 bases from V and 6 bases from J, leaving 11 bases between. CDR3 length: 14 amino acids. Germline V gives CDR1 LNHDA, CDR2 SQIVND (reference sequence). The chain's CDR3 is CASSIILGSNEQFF. The CDR3 nucleotides read TGTGCCAGTAGTATAATTTTAGGCAGCAATGAGCAGTTCTTC.

This clonotype was recorded at least ten times. The CDR3 DNA reads as TGTGCCAGCAGTTACTCGCCGGAGGGGAGGACTGAAGCTTTCTTT. This sequence encodes CASSYSPEGRTEAFF. The V and J genes are TRBV6-5 and TRBJ1-1; possibly TRBD1 for D (5 bases). Trimming shortened V by 0 bases and J by 5 bases, and 13 bases separated the two germline ends. Germline V gene data show CDR1 as MNHEY and CDR2 as SVGAGI. The CDR3 is 15 amino acids.

The table lists this clonotype with many counts. In DNA form, the CDR3 reads TGCAGTGCTAGAGTCTTCACCACCGGGGGTAACAATGAGCAGTTCTTC. As protein: CSARVFTTGGNNEQFF. V gene TRBV20-1 combines with J gene TRBJ2-1; weak D call: TRBD2 (6 bases). The V end was cut by 1 base, the J end by 5 bases, with 18 bases between. This CDR3 is 16 amino acids long. Per the germline V gene, CDR1 is DFQATT and CDR2 is SNEGSKA (reference sequence).

To note about this clonotype: Here the CDR3 omits its conserved ending phenylalanine or tryptophan, so a read error is the likely source. The J gene is TRBJ1-5, the V gene TRBV30; possible D gene TRBD1, 5 bases. Germline values: CDR1 GTSNPN, CDR2 SVGIG (reference sequence). The CDR3 loop spans 13 amino acids. The CDR3 spells CAWTGGGDQPQHS. The CDR3 nucleotides read TGTGCCTGGACCGGGGGGGGGGATCAGCCTCAGCATTCT.

This clonotype was seen only a few times. Here the CDR3 DNA reads TGCGCCAGCAGCTTTAGCGGAGCGAGCTCCTACAATGAGCAGTTCTTC. The encoded protein is CASSFSGASSYNEQFF. The V and J genes are TRBV5-1 and TRBJ2-1, with D possibly TRBD2 on 6 matching bases. Germline V gives CDR1 SGHRS, CDR2 YFSETQ. This CDR3 region has 16 residues. V gave up 2 bases and J gave up 0 bases, with 12 bases separating them.

This clonotype was detected only a few times. The V call is TRBV19, the J call TRBJ2-6; D is unclear. Germline lookup yields CDR1 LNHDA and CDR2 SQIVND (reference sequence). V was cut by 2 bases and J by 0 bases, with 14 bases left in between. The CDR3 is 18 amino acids. DNA for the CDR3: TGTGCCAGTAGTATATCGCCCAAAATCGGCTCTGGGGCCAACGTCCTGACTTTC. Translating gives CASSISPKIGSGANVLTF.

V gene TRBV2 combines with J gene TRBJ2-3, with D possibly being TRBD2 (6 bases). V lost 6 bases, J lost 2 bases, and 18 bases lay in between. Per germline, CDR1 SNHLY and CDR2 FYNNEI. CDR3 size: 16 residues. Here the CDR3 reads CASRSVASASTDTQYF. The CDR3 DNA reads TGTGCCAGCAGATCCGTGGCTAGCGCTTCCACAGATACGCAGTATTTT.

This clonotype was counted many times. One end of the junction varies from germline; a read error may be responsible. The V call is TRBV20-1, the J call TRBJ2-3, with 9 bases matching TRBD2. From germline, CDR1 is DFQATT and CDR2 SNEGSKA (reference sequence). CDR3 length equals 14 residues. The CDR3 region is CSARTGTSRDTQYF. CDR3 DNA: TGCAGTGCTCGGACCGGGACTAGCAGAGATACGCAGTATTTT.

The CDR3 DNA reads as TGCAGTGCTAGTAGGTCGTCTACTAGCGGGAGAGCCGGGGAGCTGTTTTTT. It encodes CSASRSSTSGRAGELFF. The rearrangement joins TRBV20-1 to TRBJ2-2; 11 bases line up with TRBD2. This CDR3 is built from 17 residues. The V segment lost 3 bases and the J segment 6 bases; nucleotides outside the gene matches: 12. The germline V gene has CDR1 DFQATT and CDR2 SNEGSKA (reference sequence).

The chain recombines TRBV28 with TRBJ2-2; D uncertain. The CDR3 spans 15 residues. Germline V gene lookup returns CDR1 MDHEN and CDR2 SYDVKM. V was clipped by 5 bases and J by 2 bases, with 12 bases between them. Written as DNA, the CDR3 is TGTGCCAGCAGTCGGGCAGACCTAAACACCGGGGAGCTGTTTTTT. Translated, it gives CASSRADLNTGELFF. The entire variable domain, with the rest obtained from reference TRBV28 and TRBJ2-2, is as follows: DVKVTQSSRYLVKRTGEKVFLECVQDMDHENMFWYRQDPGLGLRLIYFSYDVKMKEKGDIPEGYSVSREKKERFSLILESASTNQTSMYLCASSRADLNTGELFFGEGSRLTVL.

This clonotype was observed many times. The J gene is TRBJ1-5, the V gene TRBV18, with 7 bases fitting TRBD1. There are 16 residues in the CDR3. In germline, CDR1 is KGHSH, CDR2 LQKENI. V trimming: 6 bases; J trimming: 0 bases; junction bases outside the gene matches: 8. The CDR3: CASSQQGPASNQPQHF. Here the CDR3 DNA reads TGTGCCAGCTCCCAACAGGGGCCAGCTAGCAATCAGCCCCAGCATTTT.

This clonotype was detected ten times or more. This chain links TRBV3-1 with TRBJ2-1; 9 bases match TRBD2. V lost 4 bases to trimming and J lost 9 bases; unmatched junction nucleotides: 13. Per the germline V gene, CDR1 is LGHDT and CDR2 is YNNKEL (reference sequence). This CDR3 spans 16 amino acids. The CDR3 region is CASSLLGGRADAEQFF. The CDR3 region has the DNA TGTGCCAGCAGCCTCCTGGGCGGGAGGGCCGATGCTGAGCAGTTCTTC.

V gene TRBV20-1 combines with J gene TRBJ2-5, with D perhaps TRBD1 (5 bases). Trimming took off 1 base at V and 1 base at J, with 16 bases between the two ends. The CDR3 is 16 residues long. CDR1 is DFQATT, CDR2 SNEGSKA, per germline (reference sequence). The CDR3, as DNA: TGCAGTGCTAGAGGCCTCACGAGACAGTTCCAAGAGACCCAGTACTTC. It specifies CSARGLTRQFQETQYF.

This rearrangement joins TRBV12-3 or TRBV12-4 to TRBJ2-1; TRBD2 agrees at 7 bases. CDR3 length: 14 residues. Unmatched junction bases numbered 6, after V lost 7 bases and J lost 3 bases. The DNA of the CDR3 is TGTGCCAGCAATGGGGAGGGCCTCTACAATGAGCAGTTCTTC. Encoded protein: CASNGEGLYNEQFF.

This clonotype was picked up many times. The chain uses TRBV25-1 and TRBJ2-3; 13 bases align to TRBD2. The length of the CDR3 is 17 residues. Trimming took 5 bases from V and 5 from J; bases not matched to a gene: 10. Germline assignment: CDR1 MGHDK and CDR2 SYGVNS. The DNA for the CDR3 is TGTGCCAGCAGTATTTCAACTAGCGGGAGGGCCGGAGATACGCAGTATTTT. Its translation: CASSISTSGRAGDTQYF. Full variable domain (missing parts from reference TRBV25-1 and TRBJ2-3): EADIYQTPRYLVIGTGKKITLECSQTMGHDKMYWYQQDPGMELHLIHYSYGVNSTEKGDLSSESTVSRIRTEHFPLTLESARPSHTSQYLCASSISTSGRAGDTQYFGPGTRLTVL.

This clonotype was found many times. The rearrangement joins TRBV10-3 to TRBJ1-1; no reliable D call. V was shortened by 10 bases and J by 5 bases, with 20 bases between the two germline ends. This CDR3 has 14 amino acids. Per germline, CDR1 ENHRY and CDR2 SYGVKD. The chain's CDR3 is CATKRRASGTEAFF. As DNA, the CDR3 is TGTGCCACCAAGAGGAGGGCTTCGGGGACTGAAGCTTTCTTT.

This clonotype was detected many times. V usage is TRBV9 and J usage is TRBJ2-1; 9 positions match TRBD1. Trimming removed 7 bases from V and 7 bases from J; junction bases left unmatched: 6. Germline values: CDR1 SGDLS, CDR2 YYNGEE. The CDR3 length is 13 residues. The CDR3 region is CASRDRASNEQFF. In DNA form, the CDR3 reads TGTGCCAGCCGGGACAGGGCTTCAAATGAGCAGTTCTTC.

This clonotype occurred many times. The chain joins TRBV7-8 to TRBJ2-1; either TRBD1 or TRBD2 may supply D (6 bases each). The CDR3 contains 16 residues. V shed 5 bases and J shed 6 bases, with 20 bases lying between them. CDR1 is SGHVS, CDR2 FQNEAQ, per germline. The CDR3 bases are TGTGCCAGCAGCCTAGAGGGGGGCGGGATTCTCAATGAGCAGTTCTTC. As protein: CASSLEGGGILNEQFF.

At least ten counts were recorded for this clonotype. J is TRBJ1-1 and V is TRBV28; 8 nucleotides line up with TRBD1. With 4 bases clipped from V and 3 bases from J, the junction kept 4 bases outside the gene matches. CDR3 length: 14 residues. Germline CDR1 and CDR2: MDHEN and SYDVKM. The CDR3 loop reads CASSSGQADTEAFF. The CDR3 DNA reads TGTGCCAGCAGTTCGGGACAGGCCGACACTGAAGCTTTCTTT.

Note on this clonotype: The junction differs from germline at one of its ends, possibly a read error. The rearrangement joins TRBV30 to TRBJ2-6, with a weak D call TRBD1 (5 bases). The CDR3 consists of 15 residues. Germline CDR1 GTSNPN, CDR2 SVGIG (reference sequence). The CDR3 DNA follows: TGTGCCTGGAGTGTTGGTGGAACTGGGGCCGACGTCCTGACTTTC. As protein: CAWSVGGTGADVLTF.

This clonotype was observed a few times. The CDR3 spells CASTFRAGTGTGELFF. CDR3 sequence (DNA): TGTGCCAGTACCTTTCGAGCCGGGACAGGTACCGGGGAGCTGTTTTTT. This sequence joins TRBV19 and TRBJ2-2; 8 bases agree with TRBD1. V lost 7 bases and J lost 5; bases outside the gene matches: 12. CDR3 size: 16 residues. Germline V gives CDR1 LNHDA, CDR2 SQIVND (reference sequence).

This clonotype was counted at least ten times. The rearrangement links TRBV30 to TRBJ2-3; 10 bases align to TRBD2. The CDR3 sequence is 15 residues long. Germline CDR1 GTSNPN, CDR2 SVGIG (reference sequence). V shed 1 base, J shed 8 bases, and the junction held 9 bases outside the gene matches. The CDR3 DNA reads as TGTGCCTGGAGTGAGCGAGCGGGGGGGAAAGTTACGCAGTATTTT. Protein sequence: CAWSERAGGKVTQYF.

Worth noting for this clonotype: With a much larger clone just one base away, this may be a read error. The chain recombines TRBV9 with TRBJ1-1, with TRBD1 matching 7 bases. Germline lookup yields CDR1 SGDLS and CDR2 YYNGEE. The CDR3 has 14 residues. CDR3 in DNA: TGTGCCAGCAGCCTCACAGGGGCGAACACTAAAGCTTTCTTT. Translated, it gives CASSLTGANTKAFF. The variable domain in full, completed from reference TRBV9 and TRBJ1-1, reads DSGVTQTPKHLITATGQRVTLRCSPRSGDLSVYWYQQSLDQGLQFLIQYYNGEERAKGNILERFSAQQFPDLHSELNLSSLELGDSALYFCASSLTGANTKAFFGQGTRLTVV.